These 8 T cell receptor beta chains originate from one sample sequenced in a study of blood T cell repertoires in COVID-19. Using immunoSEQ multiplex PCR, the repertoire was profiled, and TCRdb retains in-frame clones only, with some absent. The table includes a few hundred thousand clones, nearly 90% detected once. The sequencing input was peripheral blood. The receptors come from a man aged 45-60 years with COVID-19, enrolled during active disease.

This clone is a singleton in its sample. The rearrangement links TRBV5-6 to TRBJ2-1; perhaps TRBD2 as D (5 bases). The ends were cut back, 4 bases at V and 9 bases at J, with 20 bases in the middle. This CDR3 has 15 residues. Looked up from germline, CDR1 is SGHDT and CDR2 is YYEEEE. The CDR3 bases are TGTGCCAGCAGCGGAGGCATGACTACTAACCTTGAGCAGTTCTTC. It yields the protein CASSGGMTTNLEQFF.

This chain links TRBV10-1 with TRBJ2-2; the D gene is possibly TRBD1 (6 bases). Trimming removed 2 bases from V and 5 bases from J, with 9 bases in between. CDR3 length equals 14 residues. CDR1 WNHNN and CDR2 SYGVQD come from the germline V gene (reference sequence). The CDR3 nucleotides read TGCGCCAGCAGTGAGGGACAGAGGACCGGGGAGCTGTTTTTT. Translation gives CASSEGQRTGELFF.

The rearrangement links TRBV5-4 to TRBJ2-1; 9 nucleotides agree with TRBD2. Germline values: CDR1 SGHNT, CDR2 YYREEE (reference sequence). After removal of 0 bases from V and 3 bases from J, the junction contained 10 bases not matched to a gene. The CDR3 is 18 residues long. CDR3 residues: CASSLAISGGNIYNEQFF. The CDR3 DNA reads as TGTGCCAGCAGCTTGGCGATTAGCGGGGGCAATATCTACAATGAGCAGTTCTTC.

This clone has more than one count but fewer than ten. The V gene is TRBV30, the J gene TRBJ2-2, with D possibly matching TRBD2 (6 bases). This CDR3 has 17 amino acids. From germline, CDR1 is GTSNPN and CDR2 SVGIG (reference sequence). V lost 3 bases to trimming and J lost 2 bases, with 19 bases between them. The CDR3 nucleotides are TGTGCCTGGAGCGCGGGACCAACAATTACCAACACCGGGGAGCTGTTTTTT. Protein: CAWSAGPTITNTGELFF.

V gene TRBV2 combines with J gene TRBJ1-1; D is undetermined. V was clipped by 7 bases and J by 4 bases, with 22 bases between them. Germline loops: CDR1 SNHLY, CDR2 FYNNEI. The CDR3 runs 16 residues. CDR3 protein: CASTENLGPEGTEAFF. CDR3 DNA: TGTGCCAGCACCGAAAATCTAGGCCCGGAGGGCACTGAAGCTTTCTTT.

The chain is built from TRBV6-5 and TRBJ2-1; 9 bases are a match to TRBD1. Germline V gives CDR1 MNHEY, CDR2 SVGAGI. The CDR3 spans 15 residues. J was trimmed by 5 bases and V by 6 bases; bases with no gene match: 8. In DNA, the CDR3 is TGTGCCAGCAGGGAGGGACAGGGTCTAAACAATGAGCAGTTCTTC. Residues: CASREGQGLNNEQFF.

The chain links TRBV18 to TRBJ1-4; D remains ambiguous. The CDR3 consists of 16 residues. Trimming took off 2 bases at V and 0 bases at J, with 10 bases between the two ends. Germline CDR1 and CDR2: KGHSH and LQKENI. Here the CDR3 reads CASSPLESATNEKLFF. The CDR3 DNA follows: TGTGCCAGCTCACCATTAGAGAGTGCAACTAATGAAAAACTGTTTTTT.

This clone has just one count. The chain joins TRBV7-8 to TRBJ2-2, with D maybe TRBD2 (5 bases). Trimming took off 1 base at V and 4 bases at J, with 10 bases between the two ends. The CDR3 covers 15 residues. Germline assignment: CDR1 SGHVS and CDR2 FQNEAQ. CDR3 amino acids: CASSLETGITGELFF. In DNA form, the CDR3 reads TGTGCCAGCAGCTTAGAAACGGGGATCACCGGGGAGCTGTTTTTT. The full variable domain, rest sourced from reference TRBV7-8 and TRBJ2-2, is GAGVSQSPRYKVAKRGQDVALRCDPISGHVSLFWYQQALGQGPEFLTYFQNEAQLDKSGLPSDRFFAERPEGSVSTLKIQRTQQEDSAVYLCASSLETGITGELFFGEGSRLTVL.